This TCR gamma chain came from a study of Vδ1+ human thymocytes. Study outcomes and limitations: Highly polyclonal TRG and TRD repertoires with Gaussian CDR3 length distributions appeared in thymus. Many TRG clonotypes were shared between donors; TRD repertoires were essentially private.

The template was reverse-transcribed extracted RNA. CDR3 amplicons came from multiplex PCR with pooled V-gene forward and constant-region reverse primers. TCRdb fed the multiplex PCR reads into CATT to redo clone calling. Of 36,000 or so gamma-chain clones in the sample, 20% to 25% are singletons; the top ten hold roughly 2%. This clone came up a few times. The antigen is not known. The CDR3 length is 13 residues. Trimming removed 0 bases from V and 11 bases from J; junction bases left unmatched: 10. Germline V gene data show CDR1 as VTNTFY and CDR2 as YDVSTARD (reference sequence). Sample: Vdelta1+ gamma-delta thymocytes from the thymus. The subset was: FACS-sorted CD3+ TCRalphabeta- TCRVdelta1+ TCRVdelta2- thymocytes. This clonotype was obtained from a girl under three years old who had congenital heart surgery. The chain links TRGV3 to TRGJ1 or TRGJ2. The CDR3: CATWDRPSTEKLF. DNA for the CDR3: TGTGCCACCTGGGACAGGCCTTCAACGGAGAAACTCTTT.